Presented here are 19 T cell receptor beta chains from one specimen sequenced in a study of control samples from healthy donors and cancer patients. Repertoires were generated with immunoSEQ multiplex PCR, while TCRdb's copy carries only in-frame clones and drops some. The sample lists 150,000 to 200,000 clones, 75% to 95% seen once, with around 2.2% in the top ten. Sequenced sample: blood. The receptors were sampled from a woman aged 40 to 50 in good health.

This clone was observed once. The J gene is TRBJ2-2, the V gene TRBV19; 8 nucleotides agree with TRBD2. This CDR3 is 16 amino acids long. The germline V gene encodes CDR1 LNHDA and CDR2 SQIVND (reference sequence). With V trimmed by 9 bases and J by 3 bases, 12 bases remained unmatched. CDR3: CASSPGGGGYTGELFF. As DNA, the CDR3 is TGTGCCAGCTCCCCCGGAGGCGGGGGGTACACCGGGGAGCTGTTTTTT. Full variable domain (outside the CDR3, taken from reference TRBV19 and TRBJ2-2): DGGITQSPKYLFRKEGQNVTLSCEQNLNHDAMYWYRQDPGQGLRLIYYSQIVNDFQKGDIAEGYSVSREKKESFPLTVTSAQKNPTAFYLCASSPGGGGYTGELFFGEGSRLTVL.

The V gene is TRBV5-6, the J gene TRBJ1-6; no firm D call. The CDR3 consists of 15 residues. Deletions cut 2 bases from V and 0 bases from J, with 6 bases between. Germline loops: CDR1 SGHDT, CDR2 YYEEEE. CDR3 nucleotides: TGTGCCAGCAGCTTTGCCAGCTCCTATAATTCACCCCTCCACTTT. Protein product: CASSFASSYNSPLHF.

The gene calls are TRBV10-2 and TRBJ1-2, with a possible D match to TRBD1 (6 bases). V lost 2 bases and J lost 8, with 9 bases in between. Germline loops: CDR1 WSHSY, CDR2 SAAADI. The CDR3 length is 12 residues. CDR3 sequence reads: CASSEQGQGYTF. The CDR3 bases are TGCGCCAGCAGTGAGCAAGGACAGGGCTACACCTTC.

This rearrangement joins TRBV6-5 to TRBJ1-1; D uncertain. Trimming cost V 5 bases and J 1 base, with 11 bases left between them. Germline CDR1 reads MNHEY; CDR2 reads SVGAGI. The CDR3 length is 14 residues. The CDR3 here is CASSILHRNTEAFF. CDR3 nucleotides: TGTGCCAGCAGTATTCTTCACCGGAACACTGAAGCTTTCTTT.

V and J are TRBV7-8 and TRBJ1-5; D gene ambiguous. The V end lost 1 base, the J end lost 5 bases, and 6 bases lay between the germline ends. Germline loops: CDR1 SGHVS, CDR2 FQNEAQ. This CDR3 is built from 13 residues. DNA for the CDR3: TGTGCCAGCAGCTTAGTTGCGGATCAGCCCCAGCATTTT. This gives the protein CASSLVADQPQHF.

The V gene is TRBV13, the J gene TRBJ2-7; TRBD1 agrees at 11 bases. The germline V gene has CDR1 PRHDT and CDR2 FYEKMQ (reference sequence). The CDR3 loop spans 16 amino acids. V was clipped by 0 bases and J by 4 bases; unmatched bases: 5. The CDR3 protein is CASSLGTGTGGYEQYF. CDR3 in DNA: TGTGCCAGCAGCTTAGGGACCGGGACAGGGGGTTACGAGCAGTACTTC.

This chain joins TRBV5-4 and TRBJ1-1; TRBD1 aligns across 7 bases. The trim removed 1 base at V and 3 bases at J, leaving 6 bases unmatched. The length of the CDR3 is 15 residues. Germline V CDR1 and CDR2: SGHNT, YYREEE (reference sequence). The CDR3 coding sequence is TGTGCCAGCAGCTTGACGGCAGGGGGGGACACTGAAGCTTTCTTT. As protein: CASSLTAGGDTEAFF.

The chain's CDR3 is CAIQQGSNTEAFF. In nucleotides, the CDR3 is TGTGCCATTCAACAGGGCTCGAACACTGAAGCTTTCTTT. The rearrangement uses TRBV10-3 and TRBJ1-1, with a tentative D call TRBD1 (6 bases). V dropped 9 bases and J dropped 1 base, with 12 bases sitting between them. The CDR3 extends over 13 amino acids. CDR1 ENHRY and CDR2 SYGVKD come from the germline V gene.

The chain is built from TRBV6-6 and TRBJ2-2, with D uncertain. The CDR3 spans 12 residues. Germline CDR1 and CDR2: MNHNY and SVGAGI (reference sequence). Trimming cost V 6 bases and J 7 bases, with 9 bases left between them. This chain's CDR3 is CASSLTDGELFF. The CDR3 DNA follows: TGTGCCAGCAGCCTCACGGACGGGGAGCTGTTTTTT.

This clone was seen more than once but under ten times. The chain is built from TRBV27 and TRBJ1-5; no clear D. This CDR3 is built from 12 residues. Germline CDR1 reads MNHEY; CDR2 reads SMNVEV (reference sequence). The ends were cut back, 8 bases at V and 9 bases at J, with 14 bases in the middle. CDR3 nucleotides: TGTGCCAGCCCCAGAAAGGCAGGGCCCCAGCATTTT. Translating gives CASPRKAGPQHF.

The V and J genes are TRBV7-8 and TRBJ1-1; D possibly corresponds to TRBD1 (6 bases). V was cut by 1 base and J by 4 bases, with 13 bases left in between. This CDR3 has 15 residues. From germline, CDR1 is SGHVS and CDR2 FQNEAQ. CDR3 in DNA: TGTGCCAGCAGCTTAGAGCACAGGGTGGGCACTGAAGCTTTCTTT. It translates to CASSLEHRVGTEAFF.

The gene calls are TRBV19 and TRBJ2-3; no clear D gene. CDR1 and CDR2 (germline): LNHDA, SQIVND (reference sequence). V lost 4 bases to trimming and J lost 3 bases, with 11 bases between them. The CDR3 length is 14 residues. The CDR3 is CASSTLYETDTQYF. DNA for the CDR3: TGTGCCAGTAGTACCCTGTACGAGACAGATACGCAGTATTTT.

This clone was counted once. The CDR3 loop reads CASSIGQIQETQYF. The CDR3 DNA reads TGCGCCAGCAGCATAGGACAAATCCAAGAGACCCAGTACTTC. The rearrangement uses TRBV5-1 and TRBJ2-5, with D perhaps TRBD1 (5 bases). Germline V gives CDR1 SGHRS, CDR2 YFSETQ. Trimming removed 4 bases from V and 1 base from J, with 11 bases in between. The CDR3 covers 14 residues.

The chain uses TRBV24-1 and TRBJ2-5, with 7 nucleotides matching TRBD1. The CDR3 contains 15 residues. Trimming removed 3 bases from V and 2 bases from J; junction bases left unmatched: 5. Germline lookup yields CDR1 KGHDR and CDR2 SFDVKD. The CDR3 nucleotides read TGTGCCACCAGTGATGGGACAGACTATCAAGAGACCCAGTACTTC. Translating it yields CATSDGTDYQETQYF.

The chain combines TRBV6-6 with TRBJ2-1; no firm D call. CDR3 length: 15 residues. With 4 bases removed from V and 2 bases from J, the gap between germline ends came to 12 bases. Germline lookup yields CDR1 MNHNY and CDR2 SVGAGI (reference sequence). The CDR3 sequence is CASSSYATPYNEQFF. The CDR3 coding sequence is TGTGCCAGCAGTTCCTACGCTACCCCCTACAATGAGCAGTTCTTC.

This sequence joins TRBV6-6 and TRBJ2-3, with no clear D. From germline, CDR1 is MNHNY and CDR2 SVGAGI (reference sequence). The CDR3 is 13 residues long. Trimming pared 5 bases from V and 6 bases from J, leaving 12 bases between. CDR3 nucleotides: TGTGCCAGCAGTCCCGTCCTGGTGGATACGCAGTATTTT. Translated: CASSPVLVDTQYF.

Notes on this clone: Other DNA sequences in this specimen translate into the identical CDR3. The gene calls are TRBV5-1 and TRBJ1-3, with unresolved D. Trimming took off 0 bases at V and 0 bases at J, with 4 bases between the two ends. Germline assignment: CDR1 SGHRS and CDR2 YFSETQ. The CDR3 runs to 14 residues. This CDR3 is CASSLEGSGNTIYF. The CDR3 DNA sequence: TGCGCCAGCAGCTTGGAGGGCTCTGGAAACACCATATATTTT. Filled out from reference TRBV5-1 and TRBJ1-3, the complete variable domain reads KAGVTQTPRYLIKTRGQQVTLSCSPISGHRSVSWYQQTPGQGLQFLFEYFSETQRNKGNFPGRFSGRQFSNSRSEMNVSTLELGDSALYLCASSLEGSGNTIYFGEGSWLTVV.

This chain joins TRBV6-2 or TRBV6-3 and TRBJ2-1; 13 bases match TRBD2. The CDR3 length is 14 residues. The V segment lost 1 base and the J segment 15 bases; nucleotides outside the gene matches: 6. Germline CDR1 reads MNHEY; CDR2 reads SVGEGT. This CDR3 reads CASSYLLAGGARFF. CDR3 coding DNA: TGTGCCAGCAGTTACTTACTAGCGGGGGGGGCCCGGTTCTTC.

This chain connects TRBV10-3 to TRBJ1-1; 8 bases map to TRBD1. This CDR3 contains 12 residues. From germline, CDR1 is ENHRY and CDR2 SYGVKD. The trim removed 10 bases at V and 5 bases at J, leaving 6 bases unmatched. CDR3 in amino acids: CATQTGGTEAFF. CDR3 bases: TGTGCCACTCAAACAGGGGGGACTGAAGCTTTCTTT.